This T cell receptor beta chain was captured in a study of shared clonotypes between healthy human individuals. V gave up 2 bases and J gave up 3 bases; unmatched junction bases: 11. CDR3 length: 17 residues. CDR1 SGHRS and CDR2 YFSETQ come from the germline V gene. Adult Caucasians living in Nashville, Tennessee made up all of the donors. Generated by immunoSEQ multiplex PCR, the TCRdb table keeps only in-frame clones and is missing some. The sample yields approximately 100,000 clones, around 64% seen once. The receptor was isolated from a woman aged 25-40 years in good health. The chain joins TRBV5-1 to TRBJ2-1, with TRBD1 identical over 7 bases. What was sequenced was memory CD8+ T cells sorted from blood. The subset here: CD45RO+ cells pooled with CCR7-negative TemRA cells. This CDR3 is CASSFLGRDRDYNEQFF. As DNA, the CDR3 is TGCGCCAGCAGCTTCCTCGGCCGGGACAGAGACTACAATGAGCAGTTCTTC.